The 21 T cell receptor beta chains presented below share a single source sample, sequenced in a study of beta chain features in type 1 diabetes. Reverse transcription of all isolated RNA meant that expressed TCRB transcripts were sequenced. Some clones are missing from TCRdb's copy, which holds only in-frame ones; the method was immunoSEQ multiplex PCR. This table holds 120,000 to 150,000 clones, 9.5% to 10% found once. Sequenced sample: central memory CD4+ T cells from blood. Every receptor here comes from a woman between 40 and 55 years old in good health.

The rearrangement links TRBV19 to TRBJ2-1, with D unclear. Trimming pared 4 bases from V and 7 bases from J, leaving 8 bases between. Germline V lookup: CDR1 LNHDA, CDR2 SQIVND (reference sequence). This CDR3 has 12 amino acids. In nucleotides, the CDR3 is TGTGCCAGTAGTAGGGCGAAGAATGAGCAGTTCTTC. It yields the protein CASSRAKNEQFF. Filled out from reference TRBV19 and TRBJ2-1, the complete variable domain reads DGGITQSPKYLFRKEGQNVTLSCEQNLNHDAMYWYRQDPGQGLRLIYYSQIVNDFQKGDIAEGYSVSREKKESFPLTVTSAQKNPTAFYLCASSRAKNEQFFGPGTRLTVL.

V usage is TRBV11-2 and J usage is TRBJ1-5; TRBD1 matches at 9 bases. The CDR3 loop spans 16 amino acids. With 2 bases clipped from V and 3 bases from J, the junction kept 5 bases outside the gene matches. Germline V CDR1 and CDR2: SGHAT, FQNNGV. In DNA form, the CDR3 reads TGTGCCAGCAGCTTATCCGGGACAGGGTTCAATCAGCCCCAGCATTTT. This codes for CASSLSGTGFNQPQHF.

V and J are TRBV21-1 and TRBJ1-2; TRBD1 reflects the table's D call only, with no check against the DNA. TRBV21-1 is recorded as a pseudogene. The CDR3 covers 14 residues. The CDR3 sequence: CASSLSTGGNGYTF. Written as DNA, the CDR3 is TGTGCCAGCAGCCTGAGCACAGGGGGAAATGGCTACACCTTC.

This clone was found a few times. The chain combines TRBV5-4 with TRBJ1-4; the D is unclear. The CDR3 is made up of 14 amino acids. Germline assignment: CDR1 SGHNT and CDR2 YYREEE (reference sequence). V was pared by 2 bases and J by 8 bases, with 13 bases between. This CDR3 reads CASSFPSSGEKLFF. The CDR3 DNA sequence: TGTGCCAGCAGCTTTCCATCAAGCGGGGAAAAACTGTTTTTT.

This clone has more than one count but fewer than ten. The chain combines TRBV7-2 with TRBJ1-2, with 8 bases aligning to TRBD1. Germline V gene sequence: CDR1 SGHTA, CDR2 FQGNSA. J lost 4 bases, V lost 5 bases, and 3 bases had no gene match. The CDR3 contains 13 residues. The CDR3: CASSQGTGYGYTF. The CDR3 DNA reads as TGTGCCAGCAGCCAGGGGACAGGCTATGGCTACACCTTC.

The chain joins TRBV6-4 to TRBJ2-1, with 11 positions matching TRBD2. The germline V gene encodes CDR1 MRHNA and CDR2 SNTAGT. The CDR3 sequence is 18 residues long. V was pared by 2 bases and J by 9 bases, with 15 bases of the junction left unmatched. The chain's CDR3 is CASSDTRLIAGGLGEQFF. The CDR3 DNA follows: TGTGCCAGCAGTGACACCAGATTAATAGCGGGGGGGCTCGGTGAGCAGTTCTTC.

The table lists this clone with a few counts. The genes are TRBV5-1 and TRBJ2-5, with D perhaps TRBD2 (5 bases). V was clipped by 4 bases and J by 4 bases, with 20 bases between them. The germline V gene has CDR1 SGHRS and CDR2 YFSETQ. The CDR3 totals 16 residues. As DNA, the CDR3 is TGCGCCAGCAGCCCCTCCGGCGAGGGCGGGCGAGAGACCCAGTACTTC. It yields the protein CASSPSGEGGRETQYF.

This clone has a count of ten or more. This sequence joins TRBV29-1 and TRBJ1-4; D uncertain. V was pared by 7 bases and J by 7 bases, with 13 bases between. Germline CDR1 SQVTM, CDR2 ANQGSEA. The length of the CDR3 is 12 residues. The CDR3 coding sequence is TGCAGCGCGGGCTCCGGGAGTGAAAAACTGTTTTTT. It is translated as CSAGSGSEKLFF.

This clone has more than one count but fewer than ten. CDR3 loop: CASAEFQETQYF. The DNA for the CDR3 is TGTGCCAGCGCGGAGTTCCAAGAGACCCAGTACTTC. J is TRBJ2-5 and V is TRBV2; no definite D call. The CDR3 covers 12 residues. CDR1 and CDR2 from the germline V gene are SNHLY and FYNNEI. Trimming cost V 8 bases and J 1 base, with 8 bases left between them.

V usage is TRBV5-1 and J usage is TRBJ1-2; D call uncertain. Trimming removed 0 bases from V and 0 bases from J, with 9 bases in between. The CDR3 totals 15 residues. Germline assignment: CDR1 SGHRS and CDR2 YFSETQ. CDR3 nucleotides: TGCGCCAGCAGCTTGGATGGTCAGTCTAACTATGGCTACACCTTC. Translation: CASSLDGQSNYGYTF.

Many counts were recorded for this clone. The chain links TRBV11-1 to TRBJ2-4, with 9 bases aligning to TRBD1. J gave up 5 bases and V 2 bases, and 1 base lay outside the gene matches. Germline V gene sequence: CDR1 SGHAT, CDR2 FQDESV (reference sequence). This CDR3 is built from 14 residues. The CDR3 nucleotides are TGTGCCAGCAGCTTATGGACAGGGGAAAACATTCAGTACTTC. Its protein product is CASSLWTGENIQYF.

This clone was recorded at least ten times. Within the sample, other DNA sequences also encode this same CDR3. The chain joins TRBV27 to TRBJ1-1; D gene uncertain. V was shortened by 4 bases and J by 1 base, with 7 bases between the two germline ends. The CDR3 is 13 amino acids. CDR1 and CDR2 from the germline V gene are MNHEY and SMNVEV (reference sequence). CDR3 residues: CASSSQQNTEAFF. CDR3 coding DNA: TGTGCCAGCAGTTCACAGCAGAACACTGAAGCTTTCTTT.

The chain carries TRBV7-9 and TRBJ1-6; 10 nucleotides agree with TRBD1. CDR1 and CDR2 (germline): SEHNR, FQNEAQ (reference sequence). V lost 0 bases to trimming and J lost 7 bases; unmatched junction nucleotides: 0. This CDR3 is 15 amino acids long. DNA of the CDR3: TGTGCCAGCAGCTTAGCGGGACAGGGGAATTCACCCCTCCACTTT. Translation gives CASSLAGQGNSPLHF.

This chain uses TRBV27 with TRBJ2-5; no reliable D call. V dropped 4 bases and J dropped 7 bases, with 16 bases sitting between them. CDR1 and CDR2 (germline): MNHEY, SMNVEV (reference sequence). There are 14 residues in the CDR3. CDR3: CASSSSAVVVTQYF. For the CDR3, the DNA is TGTGCCAGCAGTTCATCGGCCGTCGTGGTGACCCAGTACTTC.

As concerns this clone: The same CDR3 is also encoded by other DNA sequences in this sample. The chain couples TRBV11-2 to TRBJ1-2, with TRBD1 as a possible D gene (6 bases). Looked up from germline, CDR1 is SGHAT and CDR2 is FQNNGV. The CDR3 covers 14 residues. Trimming removed 1 base at V and 2 bases at J, with 8 bases between. CDR3 loop: CASSLGTGNYGYTF. CDR3 coding DNA: TGTGCCAGCAGCTTAGGTACAGGGAACTATGGCTACACCTTC. Using reference TRBV11-2 and TRBJ1-2 for the parts outside the CDR3, the full variable domain is EAGVAQSPRYKIIEKRQSVAFWCNPISGHATLYWYQQILGQGPKLLIQFQNNGVVDDSQLPKDRFSAERLKGVDSTLKIQPAKLEDSAVYLCASSLGTGNYGYTFGSGTRLTVV.

The chain carries TRBV6-1 and TRBJ1-2; D uncertain. Germline lookup yields CDR1 MNHNS and CDR2 SASEGT. V lost 11 bases to trimming and J lost 4 bases, with 17 bases between them. This CDR3 has 13 amino acids. As DNA, the CDR3 is TGTGCCGCCCTTGGGCAGGCGGGCTATGGCTACACCTTC. As protein: CAALGQAGYGYTF.

Only a few counts were recorded for this clone. J is TRBJ1-5 and V is TRBV7-9, with no clear D. This CDR3 spans 13 amino acids. The germline CDR1 and CDR2 sequences are SEHNR and FQNEAQ (reference sequence). Trimming took 1 base from V and 10 from J, leaving 11 bases between them. Here the CDR3 reads CASSLEATHPQHF. The CDR3 nucleotides read TGTGCCAGCAGCTTAGAAGCGACTCATCCCCAGCATTTT.

This clone turned up a few times. This chain links TRBV5-1 with TRBJ2-7; D is perhaps TRBD2 (6 bases). V was clipped by 4 bases and J by 3 bases, with 11 bases between them. The CDR3 consists of 13 residues. Per germline, CDR1 SGHRS and CDR2 YFSETQ. Here the CDR3 DNA reads TGCGCCAGCAGCACCGGCGGGGTCTACGAGCAGTACTTC. Protein sequence: CASSTGGVYEQYF. Supplemented by reference TRBV5-1 and TRBJ2-7, the full variable domain reads KAGVTQTPRYLIKTRGQQVTLSCSPISGHRSVSWYQQTPGQGLQFLFEYFSETQRNKGNFPGRFSGRQFSNSRSEMNVSTLELGDSALYLCASSTGGVYEQYFGPGTRLTVT.

This clone was seen a few times. The chain combines TRBV13 with TRBJ2-7; 9 bases line up with TRBD2. Germline CDR1 and CDR2: PRHDT and FYEKMQ (reference sequence). With 5 bases clipped from V and 2 bases from J, the junction kept 4 bases outside the gene matches. This CDR3 is 14 amino acids long. Here the CDR3 reads CASSISGSTYEQYF. The DNA for the CDR3 is TGTGCCAGCAGCATTAGCGGGAGTACCTACGAGCAGTACTTC.

This clone has ten or more counts. The rearrangement links TRBV6-6 to TRBJ2-7, with 7 bases that match TRBD1. Trimming took 0 bases from V and 4 from J; bases not matched to a gene: 6. CDR3 length: 15 amino acids. Per the germline V gene, CDR1 is MNHNY and CDR2 is SVGAGI (reference sequence). CDR3 DNA: TGTGCCAGCAGTTACTCCACGAACAGGGGATACGAGCAGTACTTC. This gives the protein CASSYSTNRGYEQYF.

This clone was seen a handful of times. This sequence joins TRBV29-1 and TRBJ1-2; a possible D gene is TRBD1 (5 bases). The CDR3 has 12 residues. The germline gives CDR1 SQVTM, CDR2 ANQGSEA. V lost 7 bases and J 6 bases, leaving 15 bases between the germline ends. The CDR3 nucleotides read TGCAGCGCCACGGGACTGACCGATGGCTACACCTTC. This gives the protein CSATGLTDGYTF.